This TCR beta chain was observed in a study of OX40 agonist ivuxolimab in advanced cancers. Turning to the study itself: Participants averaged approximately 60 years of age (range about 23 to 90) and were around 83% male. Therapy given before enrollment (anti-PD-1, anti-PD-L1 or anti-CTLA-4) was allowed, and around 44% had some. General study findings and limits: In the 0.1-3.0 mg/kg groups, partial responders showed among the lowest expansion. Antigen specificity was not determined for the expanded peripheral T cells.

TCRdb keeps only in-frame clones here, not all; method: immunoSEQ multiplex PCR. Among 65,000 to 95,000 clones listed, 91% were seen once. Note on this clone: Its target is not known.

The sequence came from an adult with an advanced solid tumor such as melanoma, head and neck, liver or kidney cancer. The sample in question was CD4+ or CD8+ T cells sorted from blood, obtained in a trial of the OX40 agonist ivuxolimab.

CDR3 loop: CASSDTTGGSGEQYF. CDR3 nucleotide sequence: TGTGCCAGCAGCGACACTACAGGGGGCTCGGGCGAGCAGTACTTC. The rearrangement links TRBV2 to TRBJ2-7; 9 nucleotides agree with TRBD1. The ends lost 6 bases at V and 6 bases at J; junction bases unmatched: 12. Per germline, CDR1 SNHLY and CDR2 FYNNEI. This CDR3 is 15 amino acids long.